One sample yielded the 18 T cell receptor beta chains listed below, sequenced in a study of response to subunit inactivated influenza vaccine. TCRdb redid the calling of the RT-PCR reads with MiXCR, one entry per CDR3 protein. The sample has about half a million distinct CDR3 sequences; 25% are singletons. The sequencing here drew on CD4+ T cells sorted from PBMCs, taken 4 to 6 days after vaccination. All receptors come from a man aged 45 to 65 who received an inactivated influenza vaccine.

This clonotype was observed at least ten times. The V gene is TRBV12-3 or TRBV12-4, the J gene TRBJ1-1; a weak D match, TRBD1 (6 bases). The CDR3 covers 14 residues. V lost 6 bases to trimming and J lost 1 base, with 12 bases between them. The CDR3: CASSPGTPNTEAFF. The CDR3 nucleotides read TGTGCCAGCAGCCCAGGGACACCGAACACTGAAGCTTTCTTT.

This clonotype has a single count. This chain connects TRBV11-2 to TRBJ1-6; perhaps TRBD1 as D (6 bases). This CDR3 is built from 14 residues. Germline V lookup: CDR1 SGHAT, CDR2 FQNNGV. Trimming cost V 0 bases and J 10 bases, with 10 bases left between them. In nucleotides, the CDR3 is TGTGCCAGCAGCTTAGAGGTCAGGGGATCACCCCTCCACTTT. Encoded protein: CASSLEVRGSPLHF.

This clonotype was picked up a small number of times. The gene calls are TRBV5-1 and TRBJ2-1, with 7 positions matching TRBD1. Trimming cost V 4 bases and J 2 bases; bases outside gene matches: 6. The germline gives CDR1 SGHRS, CDR2 YFSETQ. This CDR3 region has 15 residues. The CDR3 loop is CASSPQGTPYNEQFF. Here the CDR3 DNA reads TGCGCCAGCAGCCCACAGGGGACCCCCTACAATGAGCAGTTCTTC.

The gene calls are TRBV12-3 or TRBV12-4 and TRBJ2-7; D tentatively reads TRBD1 or TRBD2 (6 bases each). The length of the CDR3 is 15 residues. With 4 bases removed from V and 4 bases from J, the gap between germline ends came to 17 bases. The CDR3 nucleotides are TGTGCCAGCAGTTCCGCCTTGGGGGGCGGGTACGAGCAGTACTTC. It codes for CASSSALGGGYEQYF.

This clonotype was seen only a few times. This chain links TRBV5-1 with TRBJ2-5; 12 bases are a match to TRBD1. The CDR3 totals 15 residues. CDR1 is SGHRS, CDR2 YFSETQ, per germline. J lost 5 bases, V lost 4 bases, and 6 bases had no gene match. CDR3 in amino acids: CASSATGTGGETQYF. DNA for the CDR3: TGCGCCAGCAGCGCGACCGGGACAGGGGGCGAGACCCAGTACTTC. The full variable domain, in which reference TRBV5-1 and TRBJ2-5 provide the parts outside the CDR3, is KAGVTQTPRYLIKTRGQQVTLSCSPISGHRSVSWYQQTPGQGLQFLFEYFSETQRNKGNFPGRFSGRQFSNSRSEMNVSTLELGDSALYLCASSATGTGGETQYFGPGTRLLVL.

This chain links TRBV7-2 with TRBJ2-3, with TRBD2 as a possible D gene (6 bases). Germline CDR1 is SGHTA and CDR2 is FQGNSA. Trimming stripped 2 bases from V and 2 bases from J, with 11 bases between. This CDR3 spans 15 amino acids. The CDR3 DNA reads as TGTGCCAGCAGCTTAAGTGCGGGACTCACAGATACGCAGTATTTT. Translation gives CASSLSAGLTDTQYF.

The chain couples TRBV2 to TRBJ2-5, with D possibly being TRBD1 (5 bases). CDR1 is SNHLY, CDR2 FYNNEI, per germline. This CDR3 has 14 residues. V dropped 4 bases and J dropped 5 bases, with 14 bases sitting between them. The CDR3 DNA follows: TGTGCCAGCAGTGGGTCTAGGGGCCCCGAGACCCAGTACTTC. It specifies CASSGSRGPETQYF.

The rearrangement joins TRBV3-1 to TRBJ1-6; D gene unclear. V was pared by 4 bases and J by 8 bases, with 9 bases between. The CDR3 extends over 13 amino acids. CDR1 and CDR2 from the germline V gene are LGHDT and YNNKEL (reference sequence). The CDR3: CASSLQFDSPLHF. In nucleotides, the CDR3 is TGTGCCAGCAGCCTCCAATTCGATTCACCCCTCCACTTT. Full variable domain (remainder filled in from reference TRBV3-1 and TRBJ1-6): DTAVSQTPKYLVTQMGNDKSIKCEQNLGHDTMYWYKQDSKKFLKIMFSYNNKELIINETVPNRFSPKSPDKAHLNLHINSLELGDSAVYFCASSLQFDSPLHFGNGTRLTVT.

The rearrangement joins TRBV28 to TRBJ2-2; TRBD1 or TRBD2 may be the D gene (5 bases each). In germline, CDR1 is MDHEN, CDR2 SYDVKM. With 8 bases removed from V and 0 bases from J, the gap between germline ends came to 7 bases. The CDR3 runs 13 residues. CDR3 protein: CASGGPNTGELFF. CDR3 in DNA: TGTGCCAGCGGGGGTCCGAACACCGGGGAGCTGTTTTTT. Full variable domain (missing parts from reference TRBV28 and TRBJ2-2): DVKVTQSSRYLVKRTGEKVFLECVQDMDHENMFWYRQDPGLGLRLIYFSYDVKMKEKGDIPEGYSVSREKKERFSLILESASTNQTSMYLCASGGPNTGELFFGEGSRLTVL.

The chain couples TRBV6-2 or TRBV6-3 to TRBJ2-1, with D perhaps TRBD1 or TRBD2 (6 bases each). V lost 6 bases, J lost 4 bases, and 19 bases lay in between. Per the germline V gene, CDR1 is MNHEY and CDR2 is SVGEGT. The CDR3 runs 16 residues. Here the CDR3 DNA reads TGTGCCAGCAGCCCGGCTCTTCGGGGGCCGTACAATGAGCAGTTCTTC. As protein: CASSPALRGPYNEQFF.

This chain uses TRBV6-1 with TRBJ2-3; TRBD2 agrees at 8 bases. The CDR3 loop spans 14 amino acids. The germline V gene encodes CDR1 MNHNS and CDR2 SASEGT. V lost 5 bases and J lost 5; bases outside the gene matches: 6. DNA of the CDR3: TGTGCCAGCAGTACAACCGGGACTAGAGATACGCAGTATTTT. Translated, it gives CASSTTGTRDTQYF.

This chain links TRBV10-3 with TRBJ1-6, with D tentatively TRBD1 (5 bases). In germline, CDR1 is ENHRY, CDR2 SYGVKD. The CDR3 consists of 12 residues. V was cut by 3 bases and J by 8 bases, with 5 bases left in between. CDR3 in amino acids: CAISDRDSPLHF. The CDR3 DNA is TGTGCCATCAGTGACAGGGATTCACCCCTCCACTTT.

This clonotype was seen a handful of times. The chain couples TRBV12-3 or TRBV12-4 to TRBJ2-3, with 13 bases matching TRBD2. Trimming cost V 1 base and J 4 bases; bases outside gene matches: 5. There are 17 residues in the CDR3. CDR3 bases: TGTGCCAGCAGTTTAGGCTGGACTAGCGGGAGCCCAGATACGCAGTATTTT. Its protein product is CASSLGWTSGSPDTQYF.

J is TRBJ1-1 and V is TRBV7-2; D gene uncertain. CDR1 and CDR2 (germline): SGHTA, FQGNSA. CDR3 length: 16 amino acids. Trimming took 0 bases from V and 0 from J, leaving 11 bases between them. DNA for the CDR3: TGTGCCAGCAGCTTAGCAGGTGGCAGAGTGAACACTGAAGCTTTCTTT. Its protein product is CASSLAGGRVNTEAFF.

CDR3 protein: CAWSVVAGAGELFF. The CDR3 DNA reads TGTGCCTGGAGTGTAGTGGCAGGGGCCGGGGAGCTGTTTTTT. The chain links TRBV30 to TRBJ2-2; a weak D match, TRBD1 (6 bases). Deletions cut 0 bases from V and 6 bases from J, with 11 bases between. Germline CDR1 is GTSNPN and CDR2 is SVGIG (reference sequence). This CDR3 spans 14 amino acids. Combining the CDR3 with reference TRBV30 and TRBJ2-2 gives the whole variable domain SQTIHQWPATLVQPVGSPLSLECTVEGTSNPNLYWYRQAAGRGLQLLFYSVGIGQISSEVPQNLSASRPQDRQFILSSKKLLLSDSGFYLCAWSVVAGAGELFFGEGSRLTVL.

Only a few counts were recorded for this clonotype. The V and J genes are TRBV5-4 and TRBJ2-3; 8 nucleotides align to TRBD1. The J segment lost 2 bases and the V segment lost 4 bases, leaving 6 bases of the junction unmatched. The germline CDR1 and CDR2 sequences are SGHNT and YYREEE (reference sequence). The CDR3 is 15 amino acids. The CDR3 here is CASSKDRVYTDTQYF. The CDR3 nucleotides are TGTGCCAGCAGCAAGGACAGGGTCTACACAGATACGCAGTATTTT.

This chain connects TRBV3-1 to TRBJ2-7; possible D gene TRBD2, 6 bases. Trimming shortened V by 1 base and J by 5 bases, and 12 bases separated the two germline ends. CDR3 length: 14 amino acids. Looked up from germline, CDR1 is LGHDT and CDR2 is YNNKEL (reference sequence). CDR3 coding DNA: TGTGCCAGCAGCCAAGCGGGAGTTATCAACGAGCAGTACTTC. Its translation is CASSQAGVINEQYF.

The chain recombines TRBV12-3 or TRBV12-4 with TRBJ1-5; 11 bases fit TRBD1. V dropped 5 bases and J dropped 3; count of bases not matched to a gene: 3. There are 15 residues in the CDR3. CDR3 residues: CASSRTGGFNQPQHF. The DNA for the CDR3 is TGTGCCAGCAGTAGGACAGGGGGCTTCAATCAGCCCCAGCATTTT.